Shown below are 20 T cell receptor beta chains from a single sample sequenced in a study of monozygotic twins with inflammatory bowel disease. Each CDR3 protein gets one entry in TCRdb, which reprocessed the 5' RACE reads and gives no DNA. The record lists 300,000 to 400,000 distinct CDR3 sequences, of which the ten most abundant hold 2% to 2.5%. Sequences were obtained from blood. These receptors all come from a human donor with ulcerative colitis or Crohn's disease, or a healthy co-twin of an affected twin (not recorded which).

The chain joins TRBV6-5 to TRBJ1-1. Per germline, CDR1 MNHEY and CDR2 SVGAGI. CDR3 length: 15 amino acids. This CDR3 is CASSYFGLQNTEAFF.

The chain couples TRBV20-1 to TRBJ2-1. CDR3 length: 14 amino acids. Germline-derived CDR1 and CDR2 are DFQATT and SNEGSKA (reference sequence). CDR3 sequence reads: CSAFGGSSYNEQFF.

This CDR3 reads CASSQGLGGNEQFF. The genes are TRBV7-3 and TRBJ2-1; without DNA, the TCRdb call of TRBD2 cannot be checked. In germline, CDR1 is SGHTA, CDR2 FQGTGA. There are 14 residues in the CDR3. Drawing the rest from reference TRBV7-3 and TRBJ2-1, the complete variable domain is GAGVSQTPSNKVTEKGKYVELRCDPISGHTALYWYRQSLGQGPEFLIYFQGTGAADDSGLPNDRFFAVRPEGSVSTLKIQRTERGDSAVYLCASSQGLGGNEQFFGPGTRLTVL.

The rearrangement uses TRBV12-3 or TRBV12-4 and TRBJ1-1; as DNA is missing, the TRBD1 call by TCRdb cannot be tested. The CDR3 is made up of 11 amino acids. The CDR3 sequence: CASSRGTEAFF.

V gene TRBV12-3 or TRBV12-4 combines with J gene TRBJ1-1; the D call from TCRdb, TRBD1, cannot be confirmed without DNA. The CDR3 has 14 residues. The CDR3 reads CASSRDREFGEAFF.

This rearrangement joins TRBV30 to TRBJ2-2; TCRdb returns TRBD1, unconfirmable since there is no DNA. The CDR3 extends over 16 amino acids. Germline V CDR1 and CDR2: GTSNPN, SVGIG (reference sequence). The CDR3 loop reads CAWSNRIGKGTGELFF.

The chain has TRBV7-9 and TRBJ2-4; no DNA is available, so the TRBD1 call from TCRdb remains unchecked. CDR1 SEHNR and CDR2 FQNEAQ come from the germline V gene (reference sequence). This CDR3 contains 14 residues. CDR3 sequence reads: CASSLSGTTNIQYF.

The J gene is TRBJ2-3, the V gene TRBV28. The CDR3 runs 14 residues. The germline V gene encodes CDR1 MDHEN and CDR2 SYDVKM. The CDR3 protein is CASSFDGYTDTQYF.

CDR3: CASSFHATGRAKNIQYF. This chain joins TRBV12-3 or TRBV12-4 and TRBJ2-4; TCRdb indicates TRBD1, and absent DNA this call remains unverified. This CDR3 spans 17 amino acids.

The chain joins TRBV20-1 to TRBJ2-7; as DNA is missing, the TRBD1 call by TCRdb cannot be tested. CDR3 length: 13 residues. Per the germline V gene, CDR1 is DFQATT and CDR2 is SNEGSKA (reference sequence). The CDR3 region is CSALDRERYEQYF.

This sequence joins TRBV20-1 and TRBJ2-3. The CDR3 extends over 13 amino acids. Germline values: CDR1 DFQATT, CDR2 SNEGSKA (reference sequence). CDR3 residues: CSARVPRDDTQYF.

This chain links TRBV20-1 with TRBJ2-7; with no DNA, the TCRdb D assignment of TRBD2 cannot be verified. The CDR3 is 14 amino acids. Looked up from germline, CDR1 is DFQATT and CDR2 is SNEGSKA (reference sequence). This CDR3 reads CSGLFTSGVGEQYF.

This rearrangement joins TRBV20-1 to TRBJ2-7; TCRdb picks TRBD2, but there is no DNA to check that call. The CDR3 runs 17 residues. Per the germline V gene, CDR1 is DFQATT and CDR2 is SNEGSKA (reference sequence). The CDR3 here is CSASGLAGAQSSYEQYF.

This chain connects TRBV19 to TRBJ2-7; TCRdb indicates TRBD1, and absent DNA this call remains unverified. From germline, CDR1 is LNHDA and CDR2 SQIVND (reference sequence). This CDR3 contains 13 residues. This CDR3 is CASRDSQTYEQYF.

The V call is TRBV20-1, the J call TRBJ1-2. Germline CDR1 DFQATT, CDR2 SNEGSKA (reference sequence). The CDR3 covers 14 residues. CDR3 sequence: CSAPSGNANYGYTF.

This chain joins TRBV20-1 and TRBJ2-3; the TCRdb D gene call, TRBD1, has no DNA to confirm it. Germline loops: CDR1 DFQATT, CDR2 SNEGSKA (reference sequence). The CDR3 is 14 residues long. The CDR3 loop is CSASPGRKADTQYF.

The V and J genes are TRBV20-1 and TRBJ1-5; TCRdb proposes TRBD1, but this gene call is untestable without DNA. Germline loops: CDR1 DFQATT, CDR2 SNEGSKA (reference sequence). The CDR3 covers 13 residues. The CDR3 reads CSAPPGVNQPQHF.

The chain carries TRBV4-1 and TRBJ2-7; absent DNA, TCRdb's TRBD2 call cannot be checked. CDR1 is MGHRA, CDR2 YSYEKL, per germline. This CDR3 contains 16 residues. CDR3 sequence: CASSPPGLAENYEQYF.

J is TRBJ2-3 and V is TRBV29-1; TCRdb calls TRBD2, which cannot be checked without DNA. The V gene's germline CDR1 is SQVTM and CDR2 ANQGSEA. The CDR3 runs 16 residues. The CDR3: CSVVGLREASTDTQYF.

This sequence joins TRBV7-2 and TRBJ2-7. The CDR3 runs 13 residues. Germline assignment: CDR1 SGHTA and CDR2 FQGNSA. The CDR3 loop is CASRFDGPMKQYF.